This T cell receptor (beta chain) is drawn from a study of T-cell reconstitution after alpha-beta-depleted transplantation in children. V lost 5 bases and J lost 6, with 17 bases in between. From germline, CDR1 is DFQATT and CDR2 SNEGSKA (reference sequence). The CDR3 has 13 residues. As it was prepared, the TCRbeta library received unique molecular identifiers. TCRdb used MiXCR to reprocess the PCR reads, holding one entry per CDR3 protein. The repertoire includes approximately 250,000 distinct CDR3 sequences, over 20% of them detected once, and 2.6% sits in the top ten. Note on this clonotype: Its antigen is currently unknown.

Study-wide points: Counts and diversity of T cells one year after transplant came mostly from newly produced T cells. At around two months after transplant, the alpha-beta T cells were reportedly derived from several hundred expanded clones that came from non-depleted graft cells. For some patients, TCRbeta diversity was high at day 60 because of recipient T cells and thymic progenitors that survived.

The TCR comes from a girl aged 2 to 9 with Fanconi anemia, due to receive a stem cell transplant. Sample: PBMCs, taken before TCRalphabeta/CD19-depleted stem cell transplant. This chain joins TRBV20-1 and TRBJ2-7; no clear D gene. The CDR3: CSAPPASQLEQYF. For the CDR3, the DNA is TGCAGTGCTCCCCCTGCTTCCCAGCTCGAGCAGTACTTC.